These T cell receptor beta chains were read from a single sample in a study of CD8 T cells in ankylosing spondylitis. A single record per CDR3 protein comes from TCRdb applying MiXCR to the 5' RACE reads. The repertoire holds almost 400,000 distinct CDR3 sequences, with around 20% as singletons. Material: blood, either unsorted or a sorted T cell fraction (not recorded which). The receptors were gathered from a male donor with ankylosing spondylitis. Both conserved end residues are part of each CDR3. The D gene is left open where the match is weak. Some rows mark clone size as missing; the rest say once, few, many or name a class of expanded clone.

D: -
V: TRBV5-1
J: TRBJ2-3
size: -
CDR3: CASSLPGLSDTQYF
DNA: TGCGCCAGCAGCTTGCCCGGCTTATCAGATACGCAGTATTTT

D: -
V: TRBV6-1
J: TRBJ2-2
size: few
CDR3: CASKVLQRNTGELFF
DNA: TGTGCCAGCAAGGTCCTACAGAGGAACACCGGGGAGCTGTTTTTT

D: -
V: TRBV29-1
J: TRBJ2-5
size: many
CDR3: CSVGIETQYF
DNA: TGCAGCGTCGGGATTGAGACCCAGTACTTC

D: -
V: TRBV4-2
J: TRBJ1-1
size: few
CDR3: CASSQLQRSDNTEAFF
DNA: TGTGCCAGCAGCCAACTTCAAAGGTCAGATAACACTGAAGCTTTCTTT

D: -
V: TRBV20-1
J: TRBJ1-6
size: few
CDR3: CSARGSRSESPLHF
DNA: TGCAGTGCTAGAGGTTCCCGCTCCGAGTCACCCCTCCACTTT

D: TRBD1
V: TRBV20-1
J: TRBJ2-1
size: -
CDR3: CSIGTGGINEQFF
DNA: TGCAGTATCGGGACAGGGGGGATTAATGAGCAGTTCTTC

D: -
V: TRBV3-1
J: TRBJ2-5
size: few
CDR3: CASSQDLYRVYQETQYF
DNA: TGTGCCAGCAGCCAAGATCTTTACAGGGTGTACCAAGAGACCCAGTACTTC

D: TRBD1
V: TRBV18
J: TRBJ1-4
size: -
CDR3: CASSPAGGEKLFF
DNA: TGTGCCAGCTCACCGGCAGGGGGTGAAAAACTGTTTTTT

D: TRBD2
V: TRBV3-1
J: TRBJ2-1
size: few
CDR3: CASSSIAGGLYNEQFF
DNA: TGTGCCAGCAGCTCTATTGCGGGAGGGTTATACAATGAGCAGTTCTTC

D: TRBD1
V: TRBV12-3/TRBV12-4
J: TRBJ1-3
size: -
CDR3: CASSGDRGLRNTIYF
DNA: TGTGCCAGCAGCGGGGACAGAGGACTAAGAAACACCATATATTTT

D: -
V: TRBV12-3/TRBV12-4
J: TRBJ2-5
size: -
CDR3: CASSPWGGLQETQYF
DNA: TGTGCCAGCAGTCCTTGGGGAGGCCTCCAAGAGACCCAGTACTTC

D: -
V: TRBV14
J: TRBJ2-3
size: -
CDR3: CASSPHSDTQYF
DNA: TGTGCCAGCAGCCCTCACTCAGATACGCAGTATTTT

D: -
V: TRBV20-1
J: TRBJ2-5
size: -
CDR3: CSARDVAAQETQYF
DNA: TGCAGTGCTAGAGACGTGGCAGCTCAAGAGACCCAGTACTTC

D: TRBD1
V: TRBV20-1
J: TRBJ2-3
size: -
CDR3: CSARDPGQGGDTQYF
DNA: TGCAGTGCTAGAGATCCCGGACAGGGGGGAGATACGCAGTATTTT

D: -
V: TRBV20-1
J: TRBJ2-7
size: few
CDR3: CSARRGYEQYF
DNA: TGCAGTGCTAGACGTGGATACGAGCAGTACTTC

D: -
V: TRBV20-1
J: TRBJ1-4
size: -
CDR3: CSAPVAEKLFF
DNA: TGCAGTGCTCCCGTAGCTGAAAAACTGTTTTTT

D: -
V: TRBV9
J: TRBJ2-5
size: few
CDR3: CASSVGGRKETQYF
DNA: TGTGCCAGCAGCGTTGGCGGGCGCAAAGAGACCCAGTACTTC

D: -
V: TRBV4-3
J: TRBJ2-3
size: few
CDR3: CASSQRGATPDTQYF
DNA: TGCGCCAGCAGCCAGAGGGGGGCGACCCCGGATACGCAGTATTTT

D: TRBD1
V: TRBV5-6
J: TRBJ2-1
size: many
CDR3: CASSFLRQGGLEFF
DNA: TGTGCCAGCAGCTTCTTAAGACAGGGTGGTTTGGAGTTCTTC

D: TRBD1
V: TRBV7-9
J: TRBJ2-7
size: few
CDR3: CASSLGGTGLGVYEQYF
DNA: TGTGCCAGCAGCTTAGGGGGGACAGGGCTGGGAGTCTACGAGCAGTACTTC

D: -
V: TRBV13
J: TRBJ2-7
size: -
CDR3: CASSFRSGYEQYF
DNA: TGTGCCAGCAGCTTCCGGAGCGGGTACGAGCAGTACTTC

D: TRBD2
V: TRBV12-3/TRBV12-4
J: TRBJ2-3
size: -
CDR3: CATLRAGVTDTQYF
DNA: TGTGCCACCCTACGGGCGGGAGTCACAGATACGCAGTATTTT

D: TRBD2
V: TRBV6-1
J: TRBJ2-1
size: -
CDR3: CASGTSGRYGDEQFF
DNA: TGTGCCAGCGGAACTAGCGGGAGGTATGGAGATGAGCAGTTCTTC

D: -
V: TRBV20-1
J: TRBJ1-3
size: -
CDR3: CSARDLRSSGTTIYF
DNA: TGCAGTGCTAGAGATTTACGGAGCTCTGGAACCACCATATATTTT

D: -
V: TRBV29-1
J: TRBJ2-1
size: few
CDR3: CSAPSYNEQFF
DNA: TGCAGCGCGCCCTCCTACAATGAGCAGTTCTTC

D: TRBD1
V: TRBV29-1
J: TRBJ1-1
size: -
CDR3: CSVGQSDTEAFF
DNA: TGCAGCGTGGGACAGTCAGACACTGAAGCTTTCTTT

D: TRBD2
V: TRBV20-1
J: TRBJ2-1
size: few
CDR3: CSARDWGGAWNEQFF
DNA: TGCAGTGCTAGAGATTGGGGGGGAGCGTGGAATGAGCAGTTCTTC

D: -
V: TRBV28
J: TRBJ2-5
size: -
CDR3: CASSWRRETQYF
DNA: TGTGCCAGCAGTTGGAGAAGAGAGACCCAGTACTTC

D: TRBD2
V: TRBV19
J: TRBJ2-1
size: -
CDR3: CASKGLAGVDEQFF
DNA: TGTGCCAGTAAAGGCCTAGCGGGAGTGGATGAGCAGTTCTTC

D: -
V: TRBV6-1
J: TRBJ2-7
size: -
CDR3: CASRAMERSYEQYF
DNA: TGTGCCAGCAGGGCGATGGAAAGGTCCTACGAGCAGTACTTC

D: -
V: TRBV12-3/TRBV12-4
J: TRBJ1-2
size: -
CDR3: CASSAEGRRDYGYTF
DNA: TGTGCCAGCAGTGCCGAGGGGCGCCGCGATTATGGCTACACCTTC

D: -
V: TRBV6-6
J: TRBJ1-5
size: few
CDR3: CASSIQGFQPQHF
DNA: TGTGCCAGCAGTATCCAGGGTTTTCAGCCCCAGCATTTT

D: -
V: TRBV2
J: TRBJ2-3
size: once
CDR3: CASRPTATDTQYF
DNA: TGTGCCAGCAGGCCCACCGCAACAGATACGCAGTATTTT

D: -
V: TRBV5-1
J: TRBJ1-1
size: -
CDR3: CASSLSAGSTEAFF
DNA: TGCGCCAGCAGCTTGTCGGCAGGATCCACTGAAGCTTTCTTT

D: -
V: TRBV7-2
J: TRBJ1-5
size: once
CDR3: CASSLEPGAGDQPQHF
DNA: TGTGCCAGCAGCCTCGAACCGGGGGCTGGAGATCAGCCCCAGCATTTT

D: -
V: TRBV5-1
J: TRBJ2-6
size: -
CDR3: CASSLGASGANVLTF
DNA: TGCGCCAGCAGCTTGGGGGCTTCTGGGGCCAACGTCCTGACTTTC

D: -
V: TRBV7-9
J: TRBJ1-6
size: -
CDR3: CASSLLGVRDSPLHF
DNA: TGTGCCAGCAGCTTATTAGGGGTCCGGGATTCACCCCTCCACTTT

D: TRBD1
V: TRBV6-2/TRBV6-3
J: TRBJ2-3
size: few
CDR3: CASSYSDRDLTDTQYF
DNA: TGTGCCAGCAGTTACTCGGACAGGGACCTCACAGATACGCAGTATTTT

D: -
V: TRBV3-1
J: TRBJ1-6
size: -
CDR3: CASSQDNYNSPLHF
DNA: TGTGCCAGCAGCCAAGACAACTATAATTCACCCCTCCACTTT

D: -
V: TRBV12-3/TRBV12-4
J: TRBJ2-1
size: few
CDR3: CASSLRTAEQFF
DNA: TGTGCCAGCAGTTTACGGACGGCTGAGCAGTTCTTC

D: TRBD1
V: TRBV5-1
J: TRBJ1-2
size: -
CDR3: CASSLGGQEYGYTF
DNA: TGCGCCAGCAGCTTGGGGGGACAGGAGTATGGCTACACCTTC

D: -
V: TRBV20-1
J: TRBJ2-7
size: few
CDR3: CSARATGRDEQYF
DNA: TGCAGTGCTCGGGCGACCGGACGGGACGAGCAGTACTTC

D: -
V: TRBV7-9
J: TRBJ1-4
size: few
CDR3: CASSARAKELFF
DNA: TGTGCCAGCAGCGCCCGGGCCAAGGAACTGTTTTTT

D: TRBD1
V: TRBV18
J: TRBJ1-1
size: -
CDR3: CASSLTRGTGGTEAFF
DNA: TGTGCCAGCTCACTGACCCGCGGGACAGGCGGTACTGAAGCTTTCTTT

D: -
V: TRBV9
J: TRBJ2-5
size: -
CDR3: CASSVYGAETQYF
DNA: TGTGCCAGCAGCGTATACGGGGCCGAGACCCAGTACTTC

D: TRBD2
V: TRBV6-1
J: TRBJ2-5
size: -
CDR3: CASETSGQETQYF
DNA: TGTGCTTCGGAGACTAGCGGACAAGAGACCCAGTACTTC

D: TRBD2
V: TRBV6-1
J: TRBJ2-7
size: -
CDR3: CASSGSGSPYEQYF
DNA: TGTGCCAGCAGCGGTAGCGGGAGCCCCTACGAGCAGTACTTC

D: -
V: TRBV5-1
J: TRBJ2-2
size: -
CDR3: CASSFESGYGTVGGKLFF
DNA: TGCGCCAGCAGCTTTGAGTCTGGATACGGGACTGTTGGGGGGAAGCTGTTTTTT

D: TRBD1
V: TRBV7-9
J: TRBJ2-1
size: few
CDR3: CASSFGTGVDEQFF
DNA: TGTGCCAGCAGCTTCGGGACAGGGGTTGATGAGCAGTTCTTC

D: -
V: TRBV7-8
J: TRBJ2-7
size: -
CDR3: CASRSNGALEQYF
DNA: TGTGCCAGCAGAAGTAACGGGGCTTTGGAGCAGTACTTC

D: -
V: TRBV6-5
J: TRBJ1-5
size: few
CDR3: CASSYRRESQPQHF
DNA: TGTGCCAGCAGTTACAGACGGGAGAGTCAGCCCCAGCATTTT

D: -
V: TRBV28
J: TRBJ2-5
size: few
CDR3: CASTREPRQGGTQYF
DNA: TGTGCCAGCACCCGTGAGCCCCGCCAAGGGGGGACCCAGTACTTC

D: -
V: TRBV20-1
J: TRBJ1-5
size: few
CDR3: CSAQGNDAGNQPQHF
DNA: TGCAGTGCCCAGGGGAACGATGCTGGCAATCAGCCCCAGCATTTT

D: TRBD1
V: TRBV2
J: TRBJ2-1
size: few
CDR3: CASSARGQGERGGYNEQFF
DNA: TGTGCCAGCAGTGCTCGGGGACAGGGAGAAAGGGGGGGCTACAATGAGCAGTTCTTC